This TCR beta chain was captured in a study of cytomegalovirus exposure and HLA in healthy donors. Study-wide findings and caveats: Follow-up analysis found HLA locus-dependent TCR association rates, highest for DRB1 and lowest for HLA-C.

Participants comprised healthy donors of bone marrow. With regard to this clone: Its antigen is undetermined.

Primers for the PCR totalled 60 Vbeta and 13 Jbeta. Clones were sequenced by immunoSEQ multiplex PCR, and TCRdb holds only the in-frame ones, with some missing. Here the sample spans about 200,000 clones, about four fifths being singletons. The TCR sequence derives from a woman aged 18-35 years in good health and CMV-seronegative. The material sequenced was PBMCs.

CDR3 in amino acids: CAWSVLTDRDEQYF. CDR3 in DNA: TGTGCCTGGAGTGTCCTGACAGACAGGGACGAGCAGTACTTC. This chain joins TRBV30 and TRBJ2-7, with TRBD1 identical over 7 bases. There are 14 residues in the CDR3. Germline V gene sequence: CDR1 GTSNPN, CDR2 SVGIG (reference sequence). V shed 0 bases, J shed 5 bases, and the junction held 7 bases outside the gene matches.